This T cell receptor (beta chain) emerged from a study of blood T cell repertoires in COVID-19 (dated by TCRdb to the early 2020s). Regarding the research as a whole: Samples covering the acute and convalescent phases of COVID-19 were provided by collaborators in the United States, Italy and Spain. The samples were drawn from the first 160 participants of the ongoing ImmuneRACE study and from under 1,500 subjects provided by 6 global collaborators. Sample metadata almost always included a de-identified subject ID, COVID-19 status, age in years and sex. The prospective study material was composed of cDNA or gDNA derived from T cells, B-cell-depleted T cells, or PBMCs. A freely available public database, intended as a resource for researchers studying the immune response to SARS-CoV-2, is where the repertoires were released. Where available, HLA class I and class II types were taken from metadata supplied by the sample provider and were not determined by assay-based typing. The dataset comprised deeply sampled blood TCRbeta repertoires from subjects exposed to, actively infected with, or recovered from COVID-19. Overall study outcomes, separate from this receptor: Clinical and demographic metadata were provided uncurated, with the amount varying by source and participant.

The immunoSEQ Assay, a bias-controlled multiplex PCR, was used to amplify TCRbeta CDR3 regions from genomic DNA. In the original analysis: The number of nucleated cells in each sample was estimated from the amplification of reference gene primers within the assay. Sequence reads were collapsed and filtered to measure the absolute abundance of every unique TCRbeta CDR3 rearrangement. For each sample, productive Simpson clonality was calculated as the square root of Simpson's diversity index across productive rearrangements. TCRdb's version of the immuneACCESS table is confined to in-frame rearrangements and falls short of the full clone set. An unresolved V gene accounts for under half of the shortfall where checked; the remainder is of unknown origin. V, J and clone size are taken as reported in that table, and D and trimming were inferred from the DNA itself. Within this sample are over 200,000 clones, with about 85% of them counted one time only. The top ten constitute 11% of the sample.

In this sample, this clone turned up a few times. This clone's antigen is unknown. Nothing much larger sits one base from this clone, and base qualities are not available. Counted from cysteine to phenylalanine, this CDR3 has 13 amino acids. Of all the DNA, just the CDR3 is kept, 39 bases in frame from base 1. After removal of 11 bases from V and 3 bases from J, the junction retains 8 bases not matched to a gene. Per the germline V gene (reference sequence), LNHDA is the CDR1 and SQIVND is the CDR2. Participants in the prospective study were enrolled through a virtual design, were aged 18 to 89 years, and lived in some 24 United States geographic areas. In the prospective study, cohorts were assigned on the basis of participant-reported clinical history obtained from a screening survey and a study questionnaire. Recovered participants in ImmuneRACE Cohort 3 were defined by two consecutive negative NP/OP PCR tests, clearance by a healthcare professional, or resolution of symptoms. In the prospective study, whole blood, serum and a nasopharyngeal or oropharyngeal swab were collected from each participant by mobile phlebotomists. Additional blood draws and questionnaires over a 2-month period could optionally be provided by prospective study participants. Blood samples from the prospective study were shipped frozen or at room temperature prior to DNA extraction.

The sequence was obtained from a man aged 25-40 years who had recovered from COVID-19. The chain is made from TRBV19 and TRBJ1-1; 8 bases in the junction line up with TRBD1. Sequencing was carried out using PBMCs or T cells enriched from blood (not recorded which). The nucleotides are TGTGCCCGGCGGACAGGGTGGTACACTGAAGCTTTCTTT. The translation is CARRTGWYTEAFF.